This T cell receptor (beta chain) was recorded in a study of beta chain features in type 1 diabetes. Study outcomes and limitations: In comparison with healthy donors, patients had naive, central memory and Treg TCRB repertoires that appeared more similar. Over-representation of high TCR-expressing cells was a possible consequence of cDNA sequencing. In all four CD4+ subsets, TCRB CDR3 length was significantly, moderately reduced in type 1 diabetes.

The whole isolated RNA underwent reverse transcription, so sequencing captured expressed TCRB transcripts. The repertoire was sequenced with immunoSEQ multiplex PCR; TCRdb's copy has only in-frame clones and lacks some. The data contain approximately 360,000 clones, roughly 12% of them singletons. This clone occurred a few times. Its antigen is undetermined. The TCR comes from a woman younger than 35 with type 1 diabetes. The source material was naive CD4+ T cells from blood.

The CDR3 is CARLPPGQENRRGPLHF. The CDR3 DNA sequence: TGTGCCAGGTTACCTCCGGGACAGGAGAACCGCAGGGGACCCCTCCACTTT. The chain has TRBV7-9 and TRBJ1-6; TRBD1 aligns across 8 bases. Germline V gene lookup returns CDR1 SEHNR and CDR2 FQNEAQ (reference sequence). V trimming: 9 bases; J trimming: 12 bases; junction bases outside the gene matches: 22. This CDR3 comprises 17 residues.